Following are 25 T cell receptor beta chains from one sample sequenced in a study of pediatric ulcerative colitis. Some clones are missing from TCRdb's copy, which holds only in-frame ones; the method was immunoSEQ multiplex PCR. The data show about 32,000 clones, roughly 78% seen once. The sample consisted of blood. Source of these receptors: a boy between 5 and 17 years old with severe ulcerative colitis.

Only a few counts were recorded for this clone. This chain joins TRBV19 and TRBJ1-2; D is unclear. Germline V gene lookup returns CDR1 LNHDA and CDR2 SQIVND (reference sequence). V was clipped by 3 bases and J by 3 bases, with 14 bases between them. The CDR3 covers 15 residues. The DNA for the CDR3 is TGTGCCAGTAGTATCTACCCGAGACGGGACTATGGCTACACCTTC. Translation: CASSIYPRRDYGYTF.

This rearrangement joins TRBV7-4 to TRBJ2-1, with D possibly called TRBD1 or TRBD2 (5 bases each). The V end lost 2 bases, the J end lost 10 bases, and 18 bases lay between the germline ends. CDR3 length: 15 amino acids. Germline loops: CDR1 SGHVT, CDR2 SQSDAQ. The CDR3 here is CASSLRLRPRGEQFF. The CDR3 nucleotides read TGTGCCAGCAGCTTACGCCTCCGGCCCCGGGGCGAGCAGTTCTTC.

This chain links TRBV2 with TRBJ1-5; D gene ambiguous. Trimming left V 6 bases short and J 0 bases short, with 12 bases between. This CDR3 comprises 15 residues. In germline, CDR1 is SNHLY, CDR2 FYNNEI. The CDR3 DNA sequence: TGTGCCAGCAGGGGCCTCGCGGCTAGCAATCAGCCCCAGCATTTT. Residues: CASRGLAASNQPQHF.

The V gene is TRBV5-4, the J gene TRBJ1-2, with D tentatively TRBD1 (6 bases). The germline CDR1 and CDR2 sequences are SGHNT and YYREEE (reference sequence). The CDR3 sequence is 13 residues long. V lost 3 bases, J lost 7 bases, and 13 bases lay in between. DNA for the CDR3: TGTGCCAGCAGCTCGACACAGGGCTTTGGCTACACCTTC. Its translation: CASSSTQGFGYTF.

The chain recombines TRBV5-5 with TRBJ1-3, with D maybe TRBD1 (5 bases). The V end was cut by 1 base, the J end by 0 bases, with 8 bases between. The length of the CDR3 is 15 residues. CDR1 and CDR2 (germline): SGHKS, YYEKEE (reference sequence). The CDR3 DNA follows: TGTGCCAGCAGCTTGTGGGGGGGCTCTGGAAACACCATATATTTT. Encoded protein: CASSLWGGSGNTIYF.

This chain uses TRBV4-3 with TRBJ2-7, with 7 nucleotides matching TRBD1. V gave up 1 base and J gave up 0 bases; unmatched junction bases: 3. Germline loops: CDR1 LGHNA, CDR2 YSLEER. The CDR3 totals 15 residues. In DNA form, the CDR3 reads TGCGCCAGCAGCCAAGGGACAGGATACTCCTACGAGCAGTACTTC. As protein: CASSQGTGYSYEQYF.

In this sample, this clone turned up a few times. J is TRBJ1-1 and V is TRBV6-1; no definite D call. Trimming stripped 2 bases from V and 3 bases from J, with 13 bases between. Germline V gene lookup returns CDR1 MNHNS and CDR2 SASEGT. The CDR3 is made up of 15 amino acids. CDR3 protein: CASSERRLSDTEAFF. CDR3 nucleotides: TGTGCCAGCAGTGAAAGGAGGTTGTCGGACACTGAAGCTTTCTTT.

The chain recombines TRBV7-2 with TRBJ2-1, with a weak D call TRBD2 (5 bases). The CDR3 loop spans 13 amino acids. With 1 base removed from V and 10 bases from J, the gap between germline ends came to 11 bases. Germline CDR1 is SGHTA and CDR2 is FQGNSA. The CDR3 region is CASSLGLAAEQFF. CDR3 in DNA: TGTGCCAGCAGCTTAGGCCTAGCAGCAGAGCAGTTCTTC.

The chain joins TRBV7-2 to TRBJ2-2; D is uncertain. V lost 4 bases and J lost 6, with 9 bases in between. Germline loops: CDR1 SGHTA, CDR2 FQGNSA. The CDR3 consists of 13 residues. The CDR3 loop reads CASSSIKAGELFF. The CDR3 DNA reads TGTGCCAGCAGCTCAATAAAAGCCGGGGAGCTGTTTTTT.

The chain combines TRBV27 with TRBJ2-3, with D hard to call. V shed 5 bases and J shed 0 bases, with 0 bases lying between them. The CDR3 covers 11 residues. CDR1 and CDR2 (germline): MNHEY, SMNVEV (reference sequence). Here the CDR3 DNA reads TGTGCCAGCAGTAGCACAGATACGCAGTATTTT. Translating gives CASSSTDTQYF.

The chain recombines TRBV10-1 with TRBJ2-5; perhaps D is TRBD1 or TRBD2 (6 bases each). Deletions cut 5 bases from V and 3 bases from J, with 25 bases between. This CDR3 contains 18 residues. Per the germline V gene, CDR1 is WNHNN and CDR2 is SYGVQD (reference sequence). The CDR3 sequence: CASSPSLGGGWSKETQYF. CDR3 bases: TGCGCCAGCAGTCCGTCCTTGGGGGGCGGATGGAGTAAAGAGACCCAGTACTTC.

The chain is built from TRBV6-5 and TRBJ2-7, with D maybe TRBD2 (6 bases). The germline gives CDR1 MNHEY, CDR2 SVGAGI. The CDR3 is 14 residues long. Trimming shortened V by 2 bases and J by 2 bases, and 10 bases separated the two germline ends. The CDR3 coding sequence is TGTGCCAGCAGTTACAGGGAGGAGGCCTACGAGCAGTACTTC. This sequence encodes CASSYREEAYEQYF.

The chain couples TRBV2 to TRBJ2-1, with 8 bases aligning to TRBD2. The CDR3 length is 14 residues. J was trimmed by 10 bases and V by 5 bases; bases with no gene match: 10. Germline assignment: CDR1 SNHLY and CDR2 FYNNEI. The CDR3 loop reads CASSIGGALKEQFF. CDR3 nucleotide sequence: TGTGCCAGCAGTATCGGGGGGGCCTTGAAGGAGCAGTTCTTC. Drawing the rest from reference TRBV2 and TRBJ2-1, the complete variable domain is EPEVTQTPSHQVTQMGQEVILRCVPISNHLYFYWYRQILGQKVEFLVSFYNNEISEKSEIFDDQFSVERPDGSNFTLKIRSTKLEDSAMYFCASSIGGALKEQFFGPGTRLTVL.

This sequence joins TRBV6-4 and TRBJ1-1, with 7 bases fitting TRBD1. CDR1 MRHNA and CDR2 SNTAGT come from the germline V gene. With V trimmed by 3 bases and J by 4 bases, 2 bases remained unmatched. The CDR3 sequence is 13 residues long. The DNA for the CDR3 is TGTGCCAGCAGTGAGCAGGGGGGCACTGAAGCTTTCTTT. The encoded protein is CASSEQGGTEAFF.

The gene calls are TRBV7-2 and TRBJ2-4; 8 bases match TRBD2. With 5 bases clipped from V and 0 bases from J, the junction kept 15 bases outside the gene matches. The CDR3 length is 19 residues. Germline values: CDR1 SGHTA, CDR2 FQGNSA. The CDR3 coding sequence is TGTGCCAGCAGCCCTCGGGGGGGTGTCACAGTCTTAGCCAAAAACATTCAGTACTTC. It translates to CASSPRGGVTVLAKNIQYF.

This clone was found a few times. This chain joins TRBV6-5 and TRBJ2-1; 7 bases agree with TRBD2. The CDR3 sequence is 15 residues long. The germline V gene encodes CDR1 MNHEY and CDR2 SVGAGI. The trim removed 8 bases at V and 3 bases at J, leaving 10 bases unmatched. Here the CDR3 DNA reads TGTGCCAGCCCCAAGCGGGGACGGGGCTACAATGAGCAGTTCTTC. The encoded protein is CASPKRGRGYNEQFF.

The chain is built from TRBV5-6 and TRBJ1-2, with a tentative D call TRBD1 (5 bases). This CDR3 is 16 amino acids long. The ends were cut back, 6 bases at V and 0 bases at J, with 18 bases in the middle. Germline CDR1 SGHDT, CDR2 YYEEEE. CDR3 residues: CASIDSQLLANYGYTF. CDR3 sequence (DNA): TGTGCCAGCATCGACAGCCAACTCCTCGCTAACTATGGCTACACCTTC.

The CDR3 nucleotides read TGTGCCAGCAGACGACAGGGAAGGATGAATGAGCAGTTCTTC. Its translation is CASRRQGRMNEQFF. The J gene is TRBJ2-1, the V gene TRBV6-5; 7 bases are shared with TRBD1. Germline trimming cut 6 bases from V and 7 bases from J; bases unmatched to any gene: 9. This CDR3 is built from 14 residues. Germline loops: CDR1 MNHEY, CDR2 SVGAGI.

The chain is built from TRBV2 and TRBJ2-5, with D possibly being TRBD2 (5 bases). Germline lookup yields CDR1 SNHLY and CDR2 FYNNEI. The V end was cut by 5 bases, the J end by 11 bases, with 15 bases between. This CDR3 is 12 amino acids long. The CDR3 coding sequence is TGTGCCAGCAGTCGAAACGCGTGGGAGCAGTACTTC. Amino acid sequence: CASSRNAWEQYF.

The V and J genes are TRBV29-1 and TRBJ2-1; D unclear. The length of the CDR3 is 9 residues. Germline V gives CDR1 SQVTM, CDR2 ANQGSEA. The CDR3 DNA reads TGCAAAACGGACAATGAGCAGTTCTTC. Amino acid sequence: CKTDNEQFF.

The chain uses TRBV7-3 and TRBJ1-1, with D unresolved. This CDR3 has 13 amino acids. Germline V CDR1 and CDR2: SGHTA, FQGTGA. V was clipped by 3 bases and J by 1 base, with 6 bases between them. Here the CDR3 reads CASSFSRNTEAFF. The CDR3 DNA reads TGTGCCAGCAGCTTCTCGCGGAACACTGAAGCTTTCTTT.

CDR3 protein: CASSLAAGSIGEQYF. As DNA, the CDR3 is TGTGCCAGCAGCTTAGCGGCAGGTTCTATTGGCGAGCAGTACTTC. The genes are TRBV7-9 and TRBJ2-7; the D is unclear. V lost 0 bases and J 6 bases, leaving 15 bases between the germline ends. Germline assignment: CDR1 SEHNR and CDR2 FQNEAQ (reference sequence). CDR3 length: 15 amino acids.

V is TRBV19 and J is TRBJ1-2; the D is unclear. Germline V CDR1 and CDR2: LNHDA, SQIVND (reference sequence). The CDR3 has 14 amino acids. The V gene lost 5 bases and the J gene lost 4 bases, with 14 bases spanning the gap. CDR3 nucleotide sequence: TGTGCCAGTAGTGCCAGCAGAGAAAGCTATGGCTACACCTTC. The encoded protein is CASSASRESYGYTF. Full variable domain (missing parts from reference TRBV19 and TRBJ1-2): DGGITQSPKYLFRKEGQNVTLSCEQNLNHDAMYWYRQDPGQGLRLIYYSQIVNDFQKGDIAEGYSVSREKKESFPLTVTSAQKNPTAFYLCASSASRESYGYTFGSGTRLTVV.

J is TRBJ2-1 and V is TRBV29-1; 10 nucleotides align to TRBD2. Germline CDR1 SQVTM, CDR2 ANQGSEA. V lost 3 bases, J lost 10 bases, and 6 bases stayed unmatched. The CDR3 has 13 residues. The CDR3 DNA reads TGCAGCGTTGATTGGACTAGCGGCCTCGAGCAGTTCTTC. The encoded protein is CSVDWTSGLEQFF.

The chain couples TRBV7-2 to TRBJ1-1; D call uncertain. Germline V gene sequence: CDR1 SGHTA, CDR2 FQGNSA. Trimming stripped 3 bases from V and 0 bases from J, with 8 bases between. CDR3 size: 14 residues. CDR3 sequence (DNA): TGTGCCAGCAGCTTGGCGGGAATGAACACTGAAGCTTTCTTT. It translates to CASSLAGMNTEAFF.